This TCR beta chain came from a study of CD8 T cells in ankylosing spondylitis. Study-wide results and limits: Disease-linked clones were reportedly significantly enriched in matched ankylosing spondylitis synovial fluid. Apparently characteristic of ankylosing spondylitis blood was a TCR beta motif (under ten highly homologous variants). Some motif variants had been reported before (in reactive arthritis synovial fluid and blood). Disease-linked clones bore a CD8+ phenotype, appearing relatively rarely in peripheral blood.

For TCR beta, libraries came from quantitative 5'-RACE with molecular barcodes. TCRdb independently ran MiXCR on the 5' RACE reads; one entry per CDR3 protein. In the table there are around 770,000 distinct CDR3 sequences, under 20% of which are singletons. The ends were cut back, 2 bases at V and 11 bases at J, with 12 bases in the middle. This CDR3 has 12 residues. On this clonotype itself: Its antigen is currently unknown.

The sample was blood, either unsorted or a sorted T cell fraction (not recorded which). The source of this sequence is a male donor with ankylosing spondylitis. The J gene is TRBJ1-1, the V gene TRBV12-3 or TRBV12-4; a possible D gene is TRBD1 (5 bases). The CDR3 nucleotides read TGTGCCAGCAGTTTAAGGGCCGGGGCGGCTTTCTTT. Residues: CASSLRAGAAFF.